A single sample gave rise to the 29 T cell receptor beta chains below, sequenced in a study of blood T cells in healthy people across ages (dated by TCRdb to the mid-2010s). Receptor amplification or capture employed 5' RACE. Reads for this sample came from an Illumina HiSeq 2500. The second PCR ran for about 7 to 11 cycles and used a J-beta primer mix along with a sample-barcoded 5' primer. TCRdb applied fastp at Q25 and MiXCR to the public reads, then kept only in-frame beta chains. Under each unique CDR3 protein, matching rows form one entry showing the most common genes and DNA. The sample table lists under 1 million distinct CDR3 sequences, roughly 44% of them with a count of one. About 19% of the sample rests with the top ten. Sequencing used blood. The receptors were sampled from a man in his fifties or sixties in good health.

The chain uses TRBV7-2 and TRBJ1-1; TRBD1 agrees at 9 bases. Unmatched junction bases numbered 9, after V lost 4 bases and J lost 6 bases. Germline V gives CDR1 SGHTA, CDR2 FQGNSA. This CDR3 has 15 residues. CDR3 DNA: TGTGCCAGCAGCTACGGACAGGGGAGAATAGCTGAAGCTTTCTTT. The encoded protein is CASSYGQGRIAEAFF.

The V and J genes are TRBV4-1 and TRBJ2-6; a weak D match, TRBD1 (5 bases). The CDR3 runs to 15 residues. V lost 3 bases and J 4 bases, leaving 10 bases between the germline ends. The germline CDR1 and CDR2 sequences are MGHRA and YSYEKL. The CDR3 region is CASSQAGAGANVLTF. For the CDR3, the DNA is TGCGCCAGCAGCCAGGCTGGGGCCGGGGCCAACGTCCTGACTTTC.

This chain joins TRBV20-1 and TRBJ2-3; no clear D. Trimming left V 2 bases short and J 1 base short, with 22 bases between. The germline CDR1 and CDR2 sequences are DFQATT and SNEGSKA (reference sequence). The CDR3 extends over 18 amino acids. DNA of the CDR3: TGCAGTGCTAGACCTCTGACATCGGCCCCAGGCCGCACAGATACGCAGTATTTT. Protein: CSARPLTSAPGRTDTQYF.

This clonotype was detected a few times. This chain links TRBV4-3 with TRBJ2-3; D is unclear. CDR1 is LGHNA, CDR2 YSLEER, per germline. This CDR3 has 14 residues. The V gene lost 2 bases and the J gene lost 1 base, with 7 bases spanning the gap. The CDR3 DNA is TGCGCCAGCAGCCAACTCGTAGGCACAGATACGCAGTATTTT. Encoded protein: CASSQLVGTDTQYF.

The CDR3 nucleotides read TGCGCCAGCAGCGGGGCGGGCTCCTACAATGAGCAGTTCTTC. This translates into CASSGAGSYNEQFF. The chain carries TRBV5-1 and TRBJ2-1; the D gene could be TRBD1 or TRBD2 (5 bases each). Germline assignment: CDR1 SGHRS and CDR2 YFSETQ. CDR3 length: 14 amino acids. Trimming stripped 4 bases from V and 0 bases from J, with 8 bases between.

This clonotype was observed many times. The V gene is TRBV5-1, the J gene TRBJ2-1, with D possibly matching TRBD2 (6 bases). Trimming left V 7 bases short and J 7 bases short, with 21 bases between. CDR1 is SGHRS, CDR2 YFSETQ, per germline. The CDR3 sequence is 15 residues long. The CDR3 loop is CASSLLGTPRNEQFF. The CDR3 DNA is TGCGCCAGCTCCTTGTTGGGGACTCCGAGGAATGAGCAGTTCTTC.

In its sample, this clonotype was seen a few times. This chain connects TRBV18 to TRBJ1-2, with D perhaps TRBD1 (6 bases). The CDR3 covers 11 residues. Germline lookup yields CDR1 KGHSH and CDR2 LQKENI. Trimming stripped 5 bases from V and 8 bases from J, with 9 bases between. CDR3 bases: TGTGCCAGCTCATCCGGGACAGGCTACACCTTC. Residues: CASSSGTGYTF.

This chain uses TRBV2 with TRBJ2-5, with 11 positions matching TRBD2. Losses at the gene ends were 0 bases for V and 5 bases for J; bases not matched to a gene: 8. Germline V lookup: CDR1 SNHLY, CDR2 FYNNEI. The CDR3 covers 17 residues. This CDR3 reads CASSEARLAGIGETQYF. As DNA, the CDR3 is TGTGCCAGCAGTGAAGCCAGACTAGCGGGAATCGGGGAGACCCAGTACTTC.

This clonotype was seen a handful of times. V and J are TRBV7-2 and TRBJ1-5; D gene ambiguous. V gave up 1 base and J gave up 5 bases, with 9 bases separating them. Looked up from germline, CDR1 is SGHTA and CDR2 is FQGNSA. The CDR3 length is 14 residues. The chain's CDR3 is CASSLGRLDQPQHF. The CDR3 DNA reads TGTGCCAGCAGCTTAGGACGGTTAGATCAGCCCCAGCATTTT.

V gene TRBV3-1 combines with J gene TRBJ2-7; possibly TRBD1 for D (6 bases). Trimming shortened V by 6 bases and J by 4 bases, and 16 bases separated the two germline ends. Germline V lookup: CDR1 LGHDT, CDR2 YNNKEL (reference sequence). The CDR3 has 14 residues. Written as DNA, the CDR3 is TGTGCCAGCAGTCGCCCTGACAGGACTTACGAGCAGTACTTC. Encoded protein: CASSRPDRTYEQYF.

To note about this clonotype: The conserved phenylalanine or tryptophan normally closing the CDR3 is absent here, so this likely arose from a read error. The chain uses TRBV3-1 and TRBJ2-1; 7 nucleotides align to TRBD1. V lost 3 bases, J lost 2 bases, and 4 bases stayed unmatched. From germline, CDR1 is LGHDT and CDR2 YNNKEL (reference sequence). This CDR3 region has 15 residues. The CDR3 region is CASSHKGQTYNEQFV. The CDR3 nucleotides are TGTGCCAGCAGCCACAAGGGACAGACCTACAATGAGCAGTTCGTC.

The chain joins TRBV6-2 or TRBV6-3 to TRBJ2-5; D is uncertain. Trimming removed 5 bases from V and 7 bases from J, with 11 bases in between. CDR1 MNHEY and CDR2 SVGEGT come from the germline V gene. This CDR3 has 12 residues. CDR3 loop: CASSNQGPTQYF. The DNA of the CDR3 is TGTGCCAGCAGTAACCAAGGGCCGACCCAGTACTTC.

This rearrangement joins TRBV20-1 to TRBJ2-3; 13 positions agree with TRBD2. From germline, CDR1 is DFQATT and CDR2 SNEGSKA (reference sequence). Unmatched junction bases numbered 8, after V lost 3 bases and J lost 5 bases. CDR3 length: 16 amino acids. In DNA form, the CDR3 reads TGCAGTGCTAGGGAGACACTAGCGGGGGGGGTAGATACGCAGTATTTT. This gives the protein CSARETLAGGVDTQYF.

This clonotype was seen repeatedly, ten times or more. The V gene is TRBV27, the J gene TRBJ2-3, with TRBD2 matching 8 bases. The CDR3 spans 13 residues. Germline CDR1 and CDR2: MNHEY and SMNVEV (reference sequence). V lost 6 bases to trimming and J lost 9 bases; unmatched junction nucleotides: 8. CDR3 coding DNA: TGTGCCAGCAGCCAAGAATCGGGAGGGACGCAGTATTTT. As protein: CASSQESGGTQYF.

The rearrangement links TRBV20-1 to TRBJ2-3; the match to TRBD2 covers 8 bases. The CDR3 has 16 residues. Germline CDR1 DFQATT, CDR2 SNEGSKA (reference sequence). With 6 bases clipped from V and 1 base from J, the junction kept 12 bases outside the gene matches. For the CDR3, the DNA is TGCAGTGCCTTGGATTTCGGGGGGGTTGGCACAGATACGCAGTATTTT. Translating it yields CSALDFGGVGTDTQYF.

A word on this clonotype: This may stem from a read error, because a much larger clone lies one nucleotide away. This sequence joins TRBV4-1 and TRBJ2-4; the D is unclear. The J call could be wrong; TRBJ2-7 is a better fit for the DNA end. The CDR3 contains 13 residues. The germline CDR1 and CDR2 sequences are MGHRA and YSYEKL. CDR3 DNA: TGCGCCAGCAGCCATGGATGGGGCTACGAGCAGTACTTC. This codes for CASSHGWGYEQYF.

The chain recombines TRBV29-1 with TRBJ1-1, with D perhaps TRBD1 (5 bases). Germline CDR1 and CDR2: SQVTM and ANQGSEA. V shed 4 bases and J shed 2 bases, with 20 bases lying between them. CDR3 length: 16 residues. CDR3 region: CSVVGGSRLANTEAFF. The CDR3 bases are TGCAGCGTTGTGGGGGGGTCGAGACTGGCTAACACTGAAGCTTTCTTT.

The J gene is TRBJ2-5, the V gene TRBV7-9; D ambiguous. This CDR3 spans 14 amino acids. Between the trimmed V and J ends, which lost 2 bases and 5 bases, there was a span of 12 bases. Germline loops: CDR1 SEHNR, CDR2 FQNEAQ (reference sequence). Here the CDR3 DNA reads TGTGCCAGCAGCTTACAAGGATGGACGGAGACCCAGTACTTC. Translated: CASSLQGWTETQYF. Complete variable domain (other parts from reference TRBV7-9 and TRBJ2-5): DTGVSQNPRHKITKRGQNVTFRCDPISEHNRLYWYRQTLGQGPEFLTYFQNEAQLEKSRLLSDRFSAERPKGSFSTLEIQRTEQGDSAMYLCASSLQGWTETQYFGPGTRLLVL.

The chain combines TRBV7-2 with TRBJ2-2, with 10 bases aligning to TRBD2. V lost 2 bases, J lost 4 bases, and 4 bases stayed unmatched. The CDR3 is 16 residues long. Germline lookup yields CDR1 SGHTA and CDR2 FQGNSA. CDR3 nucleotide sequence: TGTGCCAGCAGCTTAATAGCGGGGGGACCCACCGGGGAGCTGTTTTTT. Translating gives CASSLIAGGPTGELFF.

This clonotype was seen more than once but under ten times. The rearrangement links TRBV6-5 to TRBJ1-2; 10 bases match TRBD1. CDR1 and CDR2 from the germline V gene are MNHEY and SVGAGI. V trimming: 9 bases; J trimming: 2 bases; junction bases outside the gene matches: 12. The CDR3 loop spans 16 amino acids. Written as DNA, the CDR3 is TGTGCCAGTTCCCCGGGACAGGGGACAACGAACTATGGCTACACCTTC. Its translation: CASSPGQGTTNYGYTF.

The rearrangement uses TRBV28 and TRBJ1-6, with D perhaps TRBD1 (5 bases). The CDR3 spans 16 residues. The germline CDR1 and CDR2 sequences are MDHEN and SYDVKM. V lost 2 bases to trimming and J lost 3 bases, with 11 bases between them. The CDR3: CASSLLDSIYNSPLHF. Written as DNA, the CDR3 is TGTGCCAGCAGTTTACTTGACAGCATCTATAATTCACCCCTCCACTTT.

A few counts support this clonotype. The chain has TRBV12-3 or TRBV12-4 and TRBJ2-7; D perhaps matches TRBD1 (5 bases). Trimming left V 3 bases short and J 3 bases short, with 15 bases between. The CDR3 is 15 amino acids. CDR3 residues: CASSFPSEGVYEQYF. The DNA for the CDR3 is TGTGCCAGCAGTTTTCCCAGTGAAGGGGTCTACGAGCAGTACTTC.

This chain connects TRBV5-1 to TRBJ2-3; D possibly corresponds to TRBD2 (7 bases). The CDR3 is 16 residues long. Germline-derived CDR1 and CDR2 are SGHRS and YFSETQ. Trimming removed 0 bases at V and 4 bases at J, with 15 bases between. The CDR3 spells CASSLGAGATSDTQYF. CDR3 coding DNA: TGCGCCAGCAGCTTGGGGGCGGGGGCCACCTCAGATACGCAGTATTTT.

The chain joins TRBV7-9 to TRBJ2-7, with a weak D call TRBD2 (6 bases). The J call may not be correct, given that the DNA end is closer to TRBJ2-5. This CDR3 spans 13 amino acids. Germline CDR1 is SEHNR and CDR2 is FQNEAQ (reference sequence). CDR3 DNA: TGTGCCAGCAGCCGTGCGGGAATGGGGACCCAGTACTTC. Amino acids: CASSRAGMGTQYF.

The chain is built from TRBV7-9 and TRBJ2-2; the match to TRBD1 covers 7 bases. Germline CDR1 is SEHNR and CDR2 is FQNEAQ (reference sequence). The CDR3 runs to 15 residues. The J segment lost 4 bases and the V segment lost 5 bases, leaving 7 bases of the junction unmatched. The CDR3 nucleotides read TGTGCCAGCAGCCCGGGACAGACGAGCACCGGGGAGCTGTTTTTT. Protein: CASSPGQTSTGELFF.

This clonotype turned up a few times. The genes are TRBV3-1 and TRBJ1-2; 10 bases fit TRBD1. CDR1 and CDR2 (germline): LGHDT, YNNKEL (reference sequence). V shed 0 bases, J shed 8 bases, and the junction held 3 bases outside the gene matches. The CDR3 covers 14 residues. CDR3 nucleotide sequence: TGTGCCAGCAGCCAAGACGACAGGGGGCACGGCTACACCTTC. Protein: CASSQDDRGHGYTF.

Notes on this clonotype: The junction differs from germline at one of its ends, possibly a read error. CDR3 sequence reads: CSGSTSTEAFF. The CDR3 DNA sequence: TGCAGCGGCTCCACGAGCACTGAGGCTTTCTTT. The rearrangement uses TRBV29-1 and TRBJ1-1; D is ambiguous. The CDR3 is 11 amino acids. Germline assignment: CDR1 SQVTM and CDR2 ANQGSEA. Full variable domain (outside the CDR3, taken from reference TRBV29-1 and TRBJ1-1): SAVISQKPSRDICQRGTSLTIQCQVDSQVTMMFWYRQQPGQSLTLIATANQGSEATYESGFVIDKFPISRPNLTFSTLTVSNMSPEDSSIYLCSGSTSTEAFFGQGTRLTVV.

The chain is built from TRBV5-6 and TRBJ2-1; D is unclear. Germline V CDR1 and CDR2: SGHDT, YYEEEE. The length of the CDR3 is 14 residues. The V end lost 2 bases, the J end lost 3 bases, and 9 bases lay between the germline ends. This chain's CDR3 is CASSFNSFYNEQFF. CDR3 in DNA: TGTGCCAGCAGCTTCAACTCATTCTACAATGAGCAGTTCTTC.

The chain joins TRBV27 to TRBJ1-2, with 7 nucleotides matching TRBD1. V lost 4 bases to trimming and J lost 4 bases; unmatched junction nucleotides: 3. Germline CDR1 is MNHEY and CDR2 is SMNVEV (reference sequence). The CDR3 has 13 amino acids. Here the CDR3 reads CASSYRTGYGYTF. The CDR3 coding sequence is TGTGCCAGCAGTTACCGGACAGGCTATGGCTACACCTTC.